Listed here are 23 T cell receptor beta chains from one sample, sequenced in a study of control samples from healthy donors and cancer patients. Profiling relied on immunoSEQ multiplex PCR, and the TCRdb table lists in-frame clones only, not all of them. The data contain 200,000 to 250,000 clones, over 90% of them singletons. The sequenced sample was blood. The receptor set was obtained from a man aged 50 to 60 in good health.

This clone was seen once. The chain couples TRBV10-2 to TRBJ2-5; tentatively, D is TRBD1 (5 bases). The CDR3 consists of 14 residues. From germline, CDR1 is WSHSY and CDR2 SAAADI. The V and J ends lost 6 bases and 9 bases respectively, with 20 bases between them. CDR3 DNA sequence: TGCGCCAGCAGCCAGGACCCCAACCAAGGGGCCCAGTACTTC. It specifies CASSQDPNQGAQYF.

J is TRBJ2-6 and V is TRBV5-1, with D tentatively TRBD2 (5 bases). V was shortened by 2 bases and J by 0 bases, with 9 bases between the two germline ends. The CDR3 is made up of 16 amino acids. Germline CDR1 reads SGHRS; CDR2 reads YFSETQ. The CDR3, as DNA: TGCGCCAGCAGCTTCGGGGATCGCTCTGGGGCCAACGTCCTGACTTTC. This translates into CASSFGDRSGANVLTF.

The chain has TRBV5-6 and TRBJ1-6; D perhaps matches TRBD1 (6 bases). Germline CDR1 is SGHDT and CDR2 is YYEEEE. V lost 1 base to trimming and J lost 4 bases, with 9 bases between them. The CDR3 consists of 15 residues. CDR3 sequence (DNA): TGTGCCAGCAGCTTGCGACAGGAATATAATTCACCCCTCCACTTT. Its translation is CASSLRQEYNSPLHF.

This chain connects TRBV7-7 to TRBJ2-2, with D tentatively TRBD1 or TRBD2 (5 bases each). V was trimmed by 2 bases and J by 6 bases, leaving 10 bases between them. Per germline, CDR1 SSHAT and CDR2 FNYEAQ (reference sequence). This CDR3 comprises 14 residues. This CDR3 is CASSLNQGAGELFF. The DNA of the CDR3 is TGTGCCAGCAGCTTAAATCAGGGAGCCGGGGAGCTGTTTTTT.

The rearrangement links TRBV19 to TRBJ1-4; TRBD1 is a possible D gene (6 bases). CDR1 and CDR2 (germline): LNHDA, SQIVND (reference sequence). The CDR3 runs 13 residues. V lost 7 bases and J 6 bases, leaving 12 bases between the germline ends. Here the CDR3 DNA reads TGTGCCAGTAAATTTAGGACAGATGAAAAACTGTTTTTT. It encodes CASKFRTDEKLFF.

The chain links TRBV3-1 (or the pseudogene TRBV3-2) to TRBJ2-3; TRBD2 matches at 7 bases. J gave up 3 bases and V 4 bases, and 7 bases lay outside the gene matches. Germline V gene lookup returns CDR1 LGHDT and CDR2 YNNKEL (reference sequence). The CDR3 totals 15 residues. This chain's CDR3 is CASSLRIAGTDTQYF. DNA of the CDR3: TGTGCCAGCAGCCTCCGGATAGCGGGTACAGATACGCAGTATTTT.

This chain joins TRBV27 and TRBJ2-6; 9 bases fit TRBD1. Per the germline V gene, CDR1 is MNHEY and CDR2 is SMNVEV (reference sequence). The CDR3 spans 17 residues. J was trimmed by 3 bases and V by 5 bases; bases with no gene match: 8. Here the CDR3 reads CASSTRDRVVGANVLTF. CDR3 coding DNA: TGTGCCAGCAGTACCCGGGACAGGGTGGTTGGGGCCAACGTCCTGACTTTC.

The chain recombines TRBV28 with TRBJ1-2; the D gene is possibly TRBD1 (6 bases). Trimming took 1 base from V and 2 from J, leaving 11 bases between them. Germline CDR1 is MDHEN and CDR2 is SYDVKM. The CDR3 has 15 amino acids. The CDR3 DNA follows: TGTGCCAGCAGTTTATTACAGGGAAGGAACTATGGCTACACCTTC. It translates to CASSLLQGRNYGYTF.

The chain uses TRBV24-1 and TRBJ2-5; D may be TRBD2 (7 bases). Germline V gene lookup returns CDR1 KGHDR and CDR2 SFDVKD. Trimming took off 5 bases at V and 5 bases at J, with 11 bases between the two ends. CDR3 size: 13 residues. In DNA form, the CDR3 reads TGTGCCACCAGTGTGGGGGGGCAGGAGACCCAGTACTTC. This encodes CATSVGGQETQYF.

The rearrangement joins TRBV19 to TRBJ1-5; D call uncertain. The CDR3 is 13 residues long. Trimming shortened V by 3 bases and J by 7 bases, and 10 bases separated the two germline ends. Germline values: CDR1 LNHDA, CDR2 SQIVND (reference sequence). This CDR3 is CASSIEGGQPQHF. The CDR3 nucleotides are TGTGCCAGTAGTATTGAGGGTGGGCAGCCCCAGCATTTT.

The CDR3 spells CASRGGYRTDTQYF. For the CDR3, the DNA is TGTGCCAGCAGAGGGGGGTACCGCACAGATACGCAGTATTTT. The J gene is TRBJ2-3, the V gene TRBV28; either TRBD1 or TRBD2 may fit D (6 bases each). CDR1 is MDHEN, CDR2 SYDVKM, per germline. V gave up 6 bases and J gave up 1 base, with 11 bases separating them. This CDR3 has 14 residues.

The chain joins TRBV5-8 to TRBJ2-3; 7 bases line up with TRBD1. In germline, CDR1 is SGHTS, CDR2 YDEGEE. The trim removed 4 bases at V and 5 bases at J, leaving 7 bases unmatched. This CDR3 has 14 residues. The CDR3 spells CASSGPRDRDTQYF. The CDR3 nucleotides are TGTGCCAGCAGCGGTCCCCGGGACAGAGATACGCAGTATTTT.

The V and J genes are TRBV6-1 and TRBJ1-2; D is unresolved. CDR1 is MNHNS, CDR2 SASEGT, per germline. This CDR3 region has 14 residues. V lost 1 base and J 4 bases, leaving 10 bases between the germline ends. CDR3 sequence reads: CASSEGVAIYGYTF. CDR3 DNA: TGTGCCAGCAGTGAAGGGGTAGCTATCTATGGCTACACCTTC.

This chain connects TRBV6-6 to TRBJ1-5; D is ambiguous. V shed 0 bases and J shed 4 bases, with 7 bases lying between them. Looked up from germline, CDR1 is MNHNY and CDR2 is SVGAGI (reference sequence). CDR3 length: 14 amino acids. The chain's CDR3 is CASSYSGGNQPQHF. The CDR3 DNA follows: TGTGCCAGCAGTTACTCTGGCGGGAATCAGCCCCAGCATTTT.

The J gene is TRBJ1-6, the V gene TRBV18; D not certain. The V end was cut by 3 bases, the J end by 5 bases, with 11 bases between. This CDR3 spans 15 amino acids. Looked up from germline, CDR1 is KGHSH and CDR2 is LQKENI. The CDR3 coding sequence is TGTGCCAGCTCACCCTCGGTCTTCGATAATTCACCCCTCCACTTT. Protein: CASSPSVFDNSPLHF.

The V and J genes are TRBV5-4 and TRBJ1-4; tentatively, D is TRBD1 (5 bases). CDR1 is SGHNT and CDR2 is YYREEE in the germline V gene (reference sequence). The V gene lost 4 bases and the J gene lost 5 bases, with 15 bases spanning the gap. The CDR3 contains 15 residues. The CDR3 DNA reads TGTGCCAGCAGCAGAACAGGAGGGCGGAATGAAAAACTGTTTTTT. This sequence encodes CASSRTGGRNEKLFF.

The V call is TRBV7-9, the J call TRBJ1-1; 8 bases map to TRBD1. CDR3 size: 15 residues. Germline trimming cut 4 bases from V and 4 bases from J; bases unmatched to any gene: 8. Germline CDR1 is SEHNR and CDR2 is FQNEAQ (reference sequence). CDR3 sequence reads: CASSSDRVGVTEAFF. CDR3 nucleotide sequence: TGTGCCAGCAGCTCGGACAGGGTGGGAGTCACTGAAGCTTTCTTT.

In its sample, this clone was seen once. V usage is TRBV11-3 and J usage is TRBJ2-1; D is ambiguous. Trimming cost V 3 bases and J 7 bases, with 13 bases left between them. Germline V gene lookup returns CDR1 SGHNT and CDR2 YENEEA. This CDR3 comprises 14 residues. In DNA, the CDR3 is TGTGCCAGCAGCTTCGACGCGGCTATGAATGAGCAGTTCTTC. This gives the protein CASSFDAAMNEQFF. Full variable domain (outside the CDR3, taken from reference TRBV11-3 and TRBJ2-1): EAGVVQSPRYKIIEKKQPVAFWCNPISGHNTLYWYLQNLGQGPELLIRYENEEAVDDSQLPKDRFSAERLKGVDSTLKIQPAELGDSAVYLCASSFDAAMNEQFFGPGTRLTVL.

V gene TRBV6-2 or TRBV6-3 combines with J gene TRBJ2-1; TRBD2 matches at 16 bases. Germline CDR1 is MNHEY and CDR2 is SVGEGT. J lost 7 bases, V lost 6 bases, and 9 bases had no gene match. The CDR3 is made up of 17 amino acids. The DNA of the CDR3 is TGTGCCAGCAGCCGGGGACTAGCGGGGGGGCCGAGGAATGAGCAGTTCTTC. Amino acids: CASSRGLAGGPRNEQFF.

The chain combines TRBV5-1 with TRBJ1-2, with a weak D call TRBD1 (5 bases). This CDR3 is built from 12 residues. Trimming shortened V by 5 bases and J by 5 bases, and 10 bases separated the two germline ends. CDR1 SGHRS and CDR2 YFSETQ come from the germline V gene. DNA of the CDR3: TGCGCCAGCAGTTCCGACAGATATGGCTACACCTTC. Translating gives CASSSDRYGYTF.

This chain uses TRBV24-1 with TRBJ1-2; TRBD1 aligns across 8 bases. The length of the CDR3 is 13 residues. V shed 4 bases, J shed 8 bases, and the junction held 5 bases outside the gene matches. The germline V gene encodes CDR1 KGHDR and CDR2 SFDVKD. The chain's CDR3 is CATSDWTGQGYTF. For the CDR3, the DNA is TGTGCCACCAGTGACTGGACAGGGCAAGGCTACACCTTC.

V usage is TRBV2 and J usage is TRBJ2-5, with 7 bases that match TRBD1. The V gene end was trimmed by 5 bases and the J gene end by 5 bases; junction bases not matched to a gene: 8. The germline gives CDR1 SNHLY, CDR2 FYNNEI. This CDR3 has 14 residues. The CDR3: CASSSMGQRETQYF. CDR3 bases: TGTGCCAGCAGTTCAATGGGACAGAGGGAGACCCAGTACTTC.

The chain carries TRBV9 and TRBJ1-4; D may be TRBD1 (6 bases). V lost 0 bases, J lost 0 bases, and 12 bases lay in between. The germline V gene encodes CDR1 SGDLS and CDR2 YYNGEE. CDR3 length equals 17 residues. The CDR3: CASSVDGGLTTNEKLFF. CDR3 sequence (DNA): TGTGCCAGCAGCGTAGATGGGGGCCTGACAACTAATGAAAAACTGTTTTTT. The variable domain in full, completed from reference TRBV9 and TRBJ1-4, reads DSGVTQTPKHLITATGQRVTLRCSPRSGDLSVYWYQQSLDQGLQFLIQYYNGEERAKGNILERFSAQQFPDLHSELNLSSLELGDSALYFCASSVDGGLTTNEKLFFGSGTQLSVL.